This passage covers 13 T cell receptor beta chains from one sample sequenced in a study of blood T cell repertoires in COVID-19. The data were produced by immunoSEQ multiplex PCR, yet TCRdb's version contains in-frame clones alone and is incomplete. The table records over 200,000 clones, over 80% of them present only once. Sequenced: PBMCs or T cells enriched from blood (not recorded which). The receptors come from a man aged 25 to 40 who had recovered from COVID-19.

This chain links TRBV4-2 with TRBJ1-6, with 7 nucleotides matching TRBD1. The germline V gene encodes CDR1 LGHNA and CDR2 YNFKEQ. The V segment lost 0 bases and the J segment 7 bases; nucleotides outside the gene matches: 15. The CDR3 consists of 19 residues. Here the CDR3 reads CASSQDQARAGGRNSPLHF. The CDR3 coding sequence is TGTGCCAGCAGCCAAGATCAGGCGAGGGCAGGGGGGCGGAATTCACCCCTCCACTTT.

This clone is a singleton in its sample. This chain connects TRBV6-5 to TRBJ2-1; 10 bases align to TRBD2. There are 14 residues in the CDR3. CDR1 and CDR2 from the germline V gene are MNHEY and SVGAGI. The ends lost 8 bases at V and 4 bases at J; junction bases unmatched: 5. Here the CDR3 reads CASSGLAEYNEQFF. CDR3 DNA: TGTGCCAGCTCCGGACTAGCGGAGTACAATGAGCAGTTCTTC.

The genes are TRBV28 and TRBJ2-3, with 9 positions matching TRBD1. CDR1 and CDR2 (germline): MDHEN, SYDVKM. Unmatched junction bases numbered 7, after V lost 6 bases and J lost 3 bases. The CDR3 extends over 15 amino acids. In nucleotides, the CDR3 is TGTGCCAGCAGCCTAGGGGGGACAGGGACAGATACGCAGTATTTT. It yields the protein CASSLGGTGTDTQYF.

The J gene is TRBJ1-1, the V gene TRBV19; D is unclear. The CDR3 is made up of 15 amino acids. Trimming removed 3 bases at V and 0 bases at J, with 11 bases between. Germline values: CDR1 LNHDA, CDR2 SQIVND (reference sequence). DNA of the CDR3: TGTGCCAGTAGTATTAGTCTACGCATGAACACTGAAGCTTTCTTT. Translating gives CASSISLRMNTEAFF. Drawing the rest from reference TRBV19 and TRBJ1-1, the complete variable domain is DGGITQSPKYLFRKEGQNVTLSCEQNLNHDAMYWYRQDPGQGLRLIYYSQIVNDFQKGDIAEGYSVSREKKESFPLTVTSAQKNPTAFYLCASSISLRMNTEAFFGQGTRLTVV.

This chain links TRBV7-2 with TRBJ1-5; D gene uncertain. This CDR3 is built from 17 residues. The germline V gene has CDR1 SGHTA and CDR2 FQGNSA. Trimming stripped 6 bases from V and 0 bases from J, with 18 bases between. For the CDR3, the DNA is TGTGCCAGCAGGAATAAATCCGGGAAGTATAGCAATCAGCCCCAGCATTTT. This translates into CASRNKSGKYSNQPQHF.

The rearrangement uses TRBV5-1 and TRBJ2-3, with 10 bases fitting TRBD2. CDR3 length equals 16 residues. From germline, CDR1 is SGHRS and CDR2 YFSETQ. Trimming took 2 bases from V and 5 from J; bases not matched to a gene: 8. The CDR3 coding sequence is TGCGCCAGCAGCTTTCTAGCGGGAGTTAAGAAAGATACGCAGTATTTT. As protein: CASSFLAGVKKDTQYF. Full variable domain (outside the CDR3, taken from reference TRBV5-1 and TRBJ2-3): KAGVTQTPRYLIKTRGQQVTLSCSPISGHRSVSWYQQTPGQGLQFLFEYFSETQRNKGNFPGRFSGRQFSNSRSEMNVSTLELGDSALYLCASSFLAGVKKDTQYFGPGTRLTVL.

V is TRBV24-1 and J is TRBJ2-7; no clear D. The V and J ends lost 1 base and 2 bases respectively, with 8 bases between them. CDR3 length equals 14 residues. Germline V gene lookup returns CDR1 KGHDR and CDR2 SFDVKD. The CDR3 DNA is TGTGCCACCAGTGATTTAACAGACCCCTACGAGCAGTACTTC. It translates to CATSDLTDPYEQYF.

V is TRBV30 and J is TRBJ2-7, with 10 bases that match TRBD1. The CDR3 totals 15 residues. Germline V gives CDR1 GTSNPN, CDR2 SVGIG (reference sequence). Germline trimming cut 1 base from V and 4 bases from J; bases unmatched to any gene: 7. The CDR3 sequence is CAWSADRGQEYEQYF. In DNA, the CDR3 is TGTGCCTGGAGTGCTGACAGGGGGCAGGAGTACGAGCAGTACTTC.

The chain combines TRBV7-2 with TRBJ2-7, with 9 nucleotides matching TRBD2. The CDR3 is 18 residues long. With V trimmed by 5 bases and J by 2 bases, 16 bases remained unmatched. Germline CDR1 SGHTA, CDR2 FQGNSA. CDR3 in DNA: TGTGCCAGCAGCCCCGGCCTTCGGTTAGCGGGAGTAGCCTACGAGCAGTACTTC. It translates to CASSPGLRLAGVAYEQYF.

The chain has TRBV9 and TRBJ2-7, with TRBD1 identical over 8 bases. CDR3 length equals 16 residues. From germline, CDR1 is SGDLS and CDR2 YYNGEE. V lost 0 bases and J lost 6; bases outside the gene matches: 11. As DNA, the CDR3 is TGTGCCAGCAGCGTAGACCCCGGACAGGGTGGAAGCGAGCAGTACTTC. The encoded protein is CASSVDPGQGGSEQYF.

The J gene is TRBJ2-7, the V gene TRBV4-1; 7 bases align to TRBD1. Germline loops: CDR1 MGHRA, CDR2 YSYEKL. Losses at the gene ends were 4 bases for V and 6 bases for J; bases not matched to a gene: 6. The CDR3 spans 13 residues. CDR3 nucleotide sequence: TGCGCCAGCAGCCTACTAGGGGGCGGCGAGCAGTACTTC. This codes for CASSLLGGGEQYF.

This chain links TRBV6-5 with TRBJ1-2; no firm D call. This CDR3 has 14 amino acids. Looked up from germline, CDR1 is MNHEY and CDR2 is SVGAGI. V lost 7 bases to trimming and J lost 0 bases, with 12 bases between them. CDR3 sequence reads: CASKRGSANYGYTF. The DNA for the CDR3 is TGTGCCAGCAAAAGAGGCAGTGCTAACTATGGCTACACCTTC.

A remark on this clone: Distinct nucleotide sequences in the sample also encode this CDR3. The chain combines TRBV14 with TRBJ2-1, with D perhaps TRBD1 (5 bases). The CDR3 is 14 residues long. Germline CDR1 and CDR2: SGHDN and FVKESK. Trimming took off 1 base at V and 8 bases at J, with 12 bases between the two ends. CDR3: CASSQVGQGDEQFF. The CDR3 DNA follows: TGTGCCAGCAGCCAAGTCGGCCAGGGCGATGAGCAGTTCTTC.